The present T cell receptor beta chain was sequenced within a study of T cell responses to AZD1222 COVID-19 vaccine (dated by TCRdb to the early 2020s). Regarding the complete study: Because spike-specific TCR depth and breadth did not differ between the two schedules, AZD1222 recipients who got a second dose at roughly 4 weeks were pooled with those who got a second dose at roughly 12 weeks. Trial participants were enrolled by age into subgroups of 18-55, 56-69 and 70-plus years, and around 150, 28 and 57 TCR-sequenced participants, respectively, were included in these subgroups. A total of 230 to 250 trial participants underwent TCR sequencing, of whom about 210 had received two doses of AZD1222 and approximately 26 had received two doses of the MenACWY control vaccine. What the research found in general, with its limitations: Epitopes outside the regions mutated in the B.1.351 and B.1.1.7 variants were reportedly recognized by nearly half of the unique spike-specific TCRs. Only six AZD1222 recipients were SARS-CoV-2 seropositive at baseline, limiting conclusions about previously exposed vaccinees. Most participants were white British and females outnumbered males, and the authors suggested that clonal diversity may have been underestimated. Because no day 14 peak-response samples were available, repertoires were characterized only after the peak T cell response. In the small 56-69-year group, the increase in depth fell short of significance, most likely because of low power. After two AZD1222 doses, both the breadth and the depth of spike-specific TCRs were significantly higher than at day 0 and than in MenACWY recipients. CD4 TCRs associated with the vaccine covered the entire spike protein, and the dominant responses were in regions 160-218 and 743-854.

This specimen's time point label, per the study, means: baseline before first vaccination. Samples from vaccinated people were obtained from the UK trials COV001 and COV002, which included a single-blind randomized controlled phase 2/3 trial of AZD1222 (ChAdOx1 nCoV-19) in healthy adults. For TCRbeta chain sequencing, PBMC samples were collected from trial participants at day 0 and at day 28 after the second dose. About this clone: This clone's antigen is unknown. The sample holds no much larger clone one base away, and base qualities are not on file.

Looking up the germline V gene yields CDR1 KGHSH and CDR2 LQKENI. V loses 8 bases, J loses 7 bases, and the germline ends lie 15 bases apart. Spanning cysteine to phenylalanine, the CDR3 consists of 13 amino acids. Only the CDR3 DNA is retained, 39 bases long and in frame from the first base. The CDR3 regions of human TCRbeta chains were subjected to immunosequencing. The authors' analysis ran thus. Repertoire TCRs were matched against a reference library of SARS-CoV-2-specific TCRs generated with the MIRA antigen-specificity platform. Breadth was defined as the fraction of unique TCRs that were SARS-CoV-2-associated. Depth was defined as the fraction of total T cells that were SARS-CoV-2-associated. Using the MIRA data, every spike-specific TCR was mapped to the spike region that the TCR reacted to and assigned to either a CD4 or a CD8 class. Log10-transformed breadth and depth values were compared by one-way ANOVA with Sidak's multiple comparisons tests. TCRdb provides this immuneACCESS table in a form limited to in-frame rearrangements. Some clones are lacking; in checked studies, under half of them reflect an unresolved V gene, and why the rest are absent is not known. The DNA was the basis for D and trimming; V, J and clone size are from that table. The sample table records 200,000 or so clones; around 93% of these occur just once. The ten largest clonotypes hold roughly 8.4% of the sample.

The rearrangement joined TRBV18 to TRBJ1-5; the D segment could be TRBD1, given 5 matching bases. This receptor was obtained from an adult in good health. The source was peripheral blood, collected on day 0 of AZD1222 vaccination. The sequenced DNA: TGTGCCAGCACAGCTGGGGGGGAACAGCCCCAGCATTTT. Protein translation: CASTAGGEQPQHF.